This paragraph reports one TCR beta chain. These data originate in a study of blood T cell repertoires in COVID-19. Across the study: COVID-19 samples, acute and convalescent, were from the United States, Italy and Spain. Sources were T cells, B-cell-depleted T cells, or PBMCs; the material itself was cDNA or gDNA.

Profiled with immunoSEQ multiplex PCR; TCRdb holds only in-frame clones, not every one. The repertoire holds some 220,000 clones, with roughly 85% as singletons. The V gene's germline CDR1 is SGHTA and CDR2 FQGNSA. Trimming took 2 bases from V and 4 from J; bases not matched to a gene: 4. The CDR3 covers 15 residues. The TCR comes from a man in his forties or fifties with COVID-19, enrolled during active disease. The chain carries TRBV7-2 and TRBJ2-3, with 9 bases lining up with TRBD1. Sequenced sample: peripheral blood. The CDR3 sequence is CASSLMGQGSDTQYF. Written as DNA, the CDR3 is TGTGCCAGCAGCTTAATGGGACAGGGTTCAGATACGCAGTATTTT.